This T cell receptor beta chain comes out of a study of CD8+ T cells in alopecia areata. Across the study: A 6-month period off drug followed tofacitinib, which lasted 6 to 18 months.

Trimming removed 5 bases at V and 4 bases at J, with 16 bases between. CDR3 length equals 14 residues. CDR1 GTSNPN and CDR2 SVGIG come from the germline V gene (reference sequence). Following RNA extraction, reverse transcription yielded cDNA that acted as the sequencing template. The protocol was immunoSEQ multiplex PCR, while the TCRdb copy is restricted to in-frame clones and leaves out a portion. The table includes 160,000 or so clones, around 55% detected once. This chain connects TRBV30 to TRBJ2-3, with D tentatively TRBD2 (7 bases). The sequence was obtained from a human donor with alopecia areata. The sample consisted of CD8+ T cells sorted from blood, taken at week 0. The CDR3 here is CAWSTGGQSDTQYF. CDR3 sequence (DNA): TGTGCCTGGTCCACGGGGGGCCAGTCAGATACGCAGTATTTT.